Sequencing of this TCR beta chain was carried out in a study of T cells of healthy individuals (dated by TCRdb to between 2018 and 2020). This clonotype was recorded at least ten times. The antigen this receptor binds is unknown. Nothing much larger sits one base from this clone, and base qualities are not available. Taken from cysteine to phenylalanine, the CDR3 has 15 residues. Only CDR3 DNA remains: 45 bases, in frame from the first base. The V end gives up 3 bases and the J end 3 bases, leaving 8 bases in the junction not matched to a gene. Per the germline V gene (reference sequence), DFQATT is the CDR1 and SNEGSKA is the CDR2. The library was obtained by 5' RACE. The sequencing machine was an Illumina MiSeq. TCRdb handled the public reads itself, with Q25 trimming in fastp and clone calling in MiXCR, and kept productive beta chains. Identical CDR3 proteins give one entry, which carries the most common genes and DNA. This sample holds more than 60,000 distinct CDR3 sequences; around 15% were observed only once. Jointly, the top ten make up about 4.3% of the sample.

The TCR was taken from a human donor in good health. The chain joins TRBV20-1 to TRBJ2-7; 10 bases in between match TRBD2. The CDR3 protein is CSASPGTSALYEQYF. Here is the DNA: TGCAGTGCTAGCCCGGGGACTAGCGCTCTCTACGAGCAGTACTTC.